This entry concerns a single TCR beta chain. With survey level as its setting, the immunoSEQ assay was v3.0. Here immunoSEQ multiplex PCR was the method, and the copy in TCRdb shows in-frame clones only, minus some. This sample has roughly 50,000 clones; around 80% occur once, and the top ten carry 2.5% to 3%. The entry originates in a study of long-term antiretroviral therapy in people with HIV. The CDR3 length is 15 residues. Germline CDR1 SEHNR, CDR2 FQNEAQ (reference sequence). Trimming cost V 3 bases and J 4 bases, with 12 bases left between them. Source: unsorted PBMCs, taken 0.8 years after starting antiretroviral therapy. This receptor was identified in a woman aged 18-35 years with HIV. The gene calls are TRBV7-9 and TRBJ2-2; D remains unclear. The CDR3 loop is CASSLLSAGTGELFF. The CDR3 nucleotides read TGTGCCAGCAGCTTGCTCTCGGCTGGCACCGGGGAGCTGTTTTTT.